The 9 T cell receptor beta chains listed next were all sequenced from one sample in a study of T-cell memory formation after mild COVID-19. TCRdb ran MiXCR on the 5' RACE reads and lists one entry per CDR3 protein. The sample has roughly 450,000 distinct CDR3 sequences; approximately 18% are singletons. Sample: PBMCs or a T cell subset sorted from them (not recorded which). The receptors shown here come from an adult woman who had mild COVID-19 (a few samples of this study predate the infection). Cell type and time point are not known.

This clonotype came up many times. The chain joins TRBV7-7 to TRBJ2-7; 7 bases align to TRBD1. Per the germline V gene, CDR1 is SSHAT and CDR2 is FNYEAQ (reference sequence). The CDR3 is 15 residues long. V shed 1 base and J 2 bases; nucleotides not matched to a gene: 5. The CDR3 here is CASSLGQGDTYEQYF. The CDR3 DNA reads as TGTGCCAGCAGCTTAGGACAGGGCGATACCTACGAGCAGTACTTC. Drawing the rest from reference TRBV7-7 and TRBJ2-7, the complete variable domain is GAGVSQSPRYKVTKRGQDVTLRCDPISSHATLYWYQQALGQGPEFLTYFNYEAQPDKSGLPSDRFSAERPEGSISTLTIQRTEQRDSAMYRCASSLGQGDTYEQYFGPGTRLTVT.

The chain recombines TRBV21-1 with TRBJ1-1; the D call TRBD1 from the table was never checked on the DNA. TRBV21-1 is described as a pseudogene. CDR3 length: 14 residues. The CDR3 DNA sequence: TGTGCCAGCAGGACAGGGCACATGAACACTGAAGCTTTCTTT. Its translation: CASRTGHMNTEAFF.

This clonotype was counted a single time. J is TRBJ1-3 and V is TRBV12-3 or TRBV12-4; tentatively, D is TRBD1 (5 bases). The ends were cut back, 2 bases at V and 0 bases at J, with 8 bases in the middle. CDR3 length equals 15 residues. The CDR3 sequence: CASSLRGYSGNTIYF. CDR3 bases: TGTGCCAGCAGTTTAAGGGGCTACTCTGGAAACACCATATATTTT.

This clonotype occurred a few times. The V call is TRBV5-1, the J call TRBJ1-6, with a weak D call TRBD1 (5 bases). From germline, CDR1 is SGHRS and CDR2 YFSETQ. The CDR3 is made up of 16 amino acids. V was cut by 3 bases and J by 6 bases, with 16 bases left in between. CDR3 sequence reads: CASSYHSQGSNSPLHF. CDR3 in DNA: TGCGCCAGCAGCTACCATTCCCAGGGATCTAATTCACCCCTCCACTTT.

This clonotype was observed many times. The chain couples TRBV10-3 to TRBJ2-1, with 7 nucleotides matching TRBD2. This CDR3 is built from 16 residues. Trimming took 2 bases from V and 5 from J; bases not matched to a gene: 9. From germline, CDR1 is ENHRY and CDR2 SYGVKD. The CDR3 region has the DNA TGTGCCATCAGTGAGAAGGGCGGGAGAACCGACAATGAGCAGTTCTTC. It encodes CAISEKGGRTDNEQFF.

This rearrangement joins TRBV30 to TRBJ2-2; maybe TRBD2 (5 bases). CDR1 and CDR2 (germline): GTSNPN, SVGIG (reference sequence). The ends were cut back, 5 bases at V and 3 bases at J, with 19 bases in the middle. The CDR3 covers 16 residues. The CDR3 DNA reads TGTGCCTGGGGCCCGCTTGGGTTAGCGTACACCGGGGAGCTGTTTTTT. Translated, it gives CAWGPLGLAYTGELFF.

This clonotype has more than one count but fewer than ten. At one end, the junction sequence differs from germline, possibly due to a read error. This chain connects TRBV20-1 to TRBJ2-5; maybe TRBD2 (5 bases). The CDR3 sequence is 12 residues long. The V gene's germline CDR1 is DFQATT and CDR2 SNEGSKA (reference sequence). CDR3 sequence: CSARGHQETQYF. CDR3 bases: TGCAGTGCCAGAGGGCACCAAGAGACCCAGTACTTC.

This clonotype was detected only a few times. The chain uses TRBV7-2 and TRBJ2-7; D is unclear. Germline V CDR1 and CDR2: SGHTA, FQGNSA. V was trimmed by 0 bases and J by 4 bases, leaving 13 bases between them. CDR3 length: 15 amino acids. The DNA for the CDR3 is TGTGCCAGCAGCTTAGCGAATAGCTATTATTACGAGCAGTACTTC. Protein sequence: CASSLANSYYYEQYF.

At least ten counts were recorded for this clonotype. The V and J genes are TRBV7-9 and TRBJ1-1, with TRBD1 as a possible D gene (5 bases). V was clipped by 5 bases and J by 4 bases, with 11 bases between them. The CDR3 is made up of 13 amino acids. Germline V gene sequence: CDR1 SEHNR, CDR2 FQNEAQ (reference sequence). Here the CDR3 DNA reads TGTGCCAGCAGCCCAGGGTTCGCCACTGAAGCTTTCTTT. Its protein product is CASSPGFATEAFF.